Following are 19 T cell receptor beta chains from one sample sequenced in a study of cytomegalovirus exposure and HLA in healthy donors. 13 Jbeta primers and 60 Vbeta primers were used for the PCR. The table came from immunoSEQ multiplex PCR; TCRdb's copy has only in-frame clones and leaves some out. Altogether roughly 190,000 clones are present, around nine tenths being singletons, with the ten largest covering approximately 1.7%. Sequencing was carried out using PBMCs. Receptors were obtained from a woman under 30 in good health and CMV-seronegative.

The chain combines TRBV6-1 with TRBJ2-7; D remains unclear. The CDR3 is 13 amino acids. Per germline, CDR1 MNHNS and CDR2 SASEGT. The germline V and J ends were trimmed by 10 bases and 0 bases, with 13 bases remaining between them. CDR3 residues: CAIRGGSSYEQYF. CDR3 sequence (DNA): TGTGCCATCCGTGGCGGTAGCTCCTACGAGCAGTACTTC.

The rearrangement links TRBV28 to TRBJ2-5; maybe TRBD1 (5 bases). V shed 3 bases and J shed 2 bases, with 10 bases lying between them. The CDR3 spans 14 residues. Germline V lookup: CDR1 MDHEN, CDR2 SYDVKM. CDR3 DNA sequence: TGTGCCAGCAGTTTGGCCAGGACACAAGAGACCCAGTACTTC. It encodes CASSLARTQETQYF.

The chain links TRBV7-8 to TRBJ2-7; 8 bases map to TRBD1. This CDR3 is built from 14 residues. Trimming cost V 5 bases and J 4 bases; bases outside gene matches: 7. Germline loops: CDR1 SGHVS, CDR2 FQNEAQ. The CDR3 bases are TGTGCCAGCAGCATAAGACAGGGGAAATACGAGCAGTACTTC. As protein: CASSIRQGKYEQYF. The entire variable domain, with the rest obtained from reference TRBV7-8 and TRBJ2-7, is as follows: GAGVSQSPRYKVAKRGQDVALRCDPISGHVSLFWYQQALGQGPEFLTYFQNEAQLDKSGLPSDRFFAERPEGSVSTLKIQRTQQEDSAVYLCASSIRQGKYEQYFGPGTRLTVT.

Details on this clone: Other DNA sequences in the same sample also yield this CDR3. CDR3 sequence: CASSPVAANTGELFF. The CDR3 DNA reads as TGCGCCAGCAGCCCGGTGGCGGCGAACACCGGGGAGCTGTTTTTT. V and J are TRBV4-1 and TRBJ2-2; D unresolved. CDR1 is MGHRA and CDR2 is YSYEKL in the germline V gene. Trimming pared 4 bases from V and 0 bases from J, leaving 9 bases between. The CDR3 extends over 15 amino acids.

The V call is TRBV28, the J call TRBJ1-1, with a weak D call TRBD1 (5 bases). V was shortened by 4 bases and J by 2 bases, with 17 bases between the two germline ends. Germline V gene sequence: CDR1 MDHEN, CDR2 SYDVKM. The CDR3 is 16 amino acids. The CDR3 DNA follows: TGTGCCAGCAGTTCCCCCCGACAGATCCCAAACACTGAAGCTTTCTTT. The encoded protein is CASSSPRQIPNTEAFF.

The chain employs TRBV27 and TRBJ2-1, with 8 bases identical to TRBD2. CDR1 is MNHEY, CDR2 SMNVEV, per germline (reference sequence). The CDR3 extends over 14 amino acids. V shed 2 bases, J shed 8 bases, and the junction held 5 bases outside the gene matches. The CDR3 is CASSLLAGLDEQFF. The DNA for the CDR3 is TGTGCCAGCAGTTTACTAGCGGGTTTGGATGAGCAGTTCTTC.

The chain carries TRBV7-2 and TRBJ1-4, with D maybe TRBD1 (5 bases). Trimming took off 5 bases at V and 0 bases at J, with 10 bases between the two ends. The CDR3 is made up of 15 amino acids. Germline V gene data show CDR1 as SGHTA and CDR2 as FQGNSA. This CDR3 is CASSLGASTNEKLFF. CDR3 sequence (DNA): TGTGCCAGCAGCCTAGGGGCTTCAACTAATGAAAAACTGTTTTTT.

This sequence joins TRBV5-8 and TRBJ2-1; 8 bases are a match to TRBD2. Per the germline V gene, CDR1 is SGHTS and CDR2 is YDEGEE. Trimming at V came to 0 bases and at J to 7 bases, leaving 6 bases not matched to a gene. CDR3 length: 15 amino acids. The chain's CDR3 is CASSLGSGSFNEQFF. DNA for the CDR3: TGTGCCAGCAGCTTGGGAAGCGGGAGCTTTAATGAGCAGTTCTTC.

CDR3 amino acids: CASSMRVGWHEQFF. In DNA form, the CDR3 reads TGTGCCAGTAGTATGAGGGTCGGTTGGCATGAGCAGTTCTTC. This sequence joins TRBV19 and TRBJ2-1; D is possibly TRBD2 (5 bases). The CDR3 is 14 residues long. The V end lost 3 bases, the J end lost 8 bases, and 14 bases lay between the germline ends. Germline CDR1 reads LNHDA; CDR2 reads SQIVND (reference sequence).

The rearrangement uses TRBV7-9 and TRBJ1-1, with D tentatively TRBD1 (5 bases). The CDR3 is made up of 12 amino acids. V was shortened by 11 bases and J by 0 bases, with 10 bases between the two germline ends. Germline-derived CDR1 and CDR2 are SEHNR and FQNEAQ (reference sequence). The CDR3 here is CAGRQLNTEAFF. The CDR3 nucleotides read TGTGCCGGAAGACAGCTGAACACTGAAGCTTTCTTT.

The rearrangement joins TRBV4-1 to TRBJ2-7; 9 positions agree with TRBD1. The CDR3 spans 16 residues. The germline gives CDR1 MGHRA, CDR2 YSYEKL. Trimming cost V 2 bases and J 2 bases; bases outside gene matches: 7. This chain's CDR3 is CASSQIPGQGAYEQYF. The CDR3 DNA reads as TGCGCCAGCAGCCAAATACCGGGACAGGGAGCCTACGAGCAGTACTTC.

The chain carries TRBV6-1 and TRBJ2-7; 10 bases line up with TRBD1. This CDR3 is 12 amino acids long. The germline CDR1 and CDR2 sequences are MNHNS and SASEGT. The V segment lost 6 bases and the J segment 7 bases; nucleotides outside the gene matches: 3. CDR3 nucleotides: TGTGCCAGCAGGGGACAGGGGTGGGAGCAGTACTTC. It yields the protein CASRGQGWEQYF.

The rearrangement joins TRBV30 to TRBJ1-5, with 8 bases matching TRBD1. Per the germline V gene, CDR1 is GTSNPN and CDR2 is SVGIG (reference sequence). Losses at the gene ends were 3 bases for V and 4 bases for J; bases not matched to a gene: 5. The CDR3 loop spans 14 amino acids. Here the CDR3 DNA reads TGTGCCTGGAGCGGACAGGGTTGGAATCAGCCCCAGCATTTT. It encodes CAWSGQGWNQPQHF.

The genes are TRBV11-2 and TRBJ2-2; possible D gene TRBD2, 5 bases. V lost 1 base and J lost 1, with 13 bases in between. The CDR3 runs to 17 residues. Germline assignment: CDR1 SGHAT and CDR2 FQNNGV. CDR3: CASSLVRRRENTGELFF. The CDR3 bases are TGTGCCAGCAGCTTAGTACGGAGACGGGAGAACACCGGGGAGCTGTTTTTT.

This sequence joins TRBV9 and TRBJ2-1, with a possible D match to TRBD2 (5 bases). CDR1 is SGDLS and CDR2 is YYNGEE in the germline V gene. The CDR3 has 15 amino acids. Deletions cut 0 bases from V and 2 bases from J, with 9 bases between. The CDR3 protein is CASSVDAGAYNEQFF. CDR3 nucleotide sequence: TGTGCCAGCAGCGTAGATGCGGGCGCCTACAATGAGCAGTTCTTC.

This clone has a single count. The rearrangement links TRBV28 to TRBJ2-1, with 8 bases fitting TRBD1. The V gene's germline CDR1 is MDHEN and CDR2 SYDVKM. V lost 8 bases and J lost 4; bases outside the gene matches: 7. The CDR3 runs 14 residues. The CDR3 DNA reads TGTGCCAGCCGAGGCAGGGGGCGTTACAATGAGCAGTTCTTC. Translating gives CASRGRGRYNEQFF.

With regard to this clone: The junction does not match germline at one end; this may be a read error. CDR3 region: CSVVAPKSTDTRYF. The CDR3 DNA is TGCAGCGTTGTGGCCCCTAAGAGCACAGATACGCGGTATTTT. This sequence joins TRBV29-1 and TRBJ2-3; D remains unclear. Germline lookup yields CDR1 SQVTM and CDR2 ANQGSEA. CDR3 length equals 14 residues.

In its sample, this clone was seen once. The rearrangement joins TRBV4-1 to TRBJ2-7; 8 nucleotides agree with TRBD2. Germline V lookup: CDR1 MGHRA, CDR2 YSYEKL. V lost 0 bases and J lost 2; bases outside the gene matches: 9. The CDR3 extends over 17 amino acids. CDR3 DNA: TGCGCCAGCAGCCAAGAGATACTAGCGGTCGTTACCTACGAGCAGTACTTC. It yields the protein CASSQEILAVVTYEQYF.

The V call is TRBV2, the J call TRBJ1-2, with a weak D call TRBD1 (6 bases). V dropped 6 bases and J dropped 7 bases, with 15 bases sitting between them. Per germline, CDR1 SNHLY and CDR2 FYNNEI. The CDR3 runs 13 residues. CDR3 residues: CASRGRGGAGYTF. CDR3 DNA sequence: TGTGCCAGCAGGGGGCGGGGGGGGGCTGGCTACACCTTC.